This TCR beta chain comes out of a study of technical replicates of blood from several donors. Germline lookup yields CDR1 MNHEY and CDR2 SMNVEV (reference sequence). Trimming took 1 base from V and 6 from J, leaving 10 bases between them. The length of the CDR3 is 14 residues. Method: immunoSEQ multiplex PCR; TCRdb's copy keeps in-frame clones and lacks some. The repertoire holds more than 90,000 clones, 95% seen once, with over 0.2% in the top ten. The V and J genes are TRBV27 and TRBJ2-1; perhaps TRBD2 as D (6 bases). The sample taken for sequencing was T cells isolated from PBMCs. The receptor was isolated from a human donor in good health. The CDR3 DNA sequence: TGTGCCAGCAGTTTATGGGGGACTGCCAATGAGCAGTTCTTC. Its translation is CASSLWGTANEQFF.